This entry describes one TCR beta chain. Its antigen is currently unknown. TCRdb re-analysed the RT-PCR reads in MiXCR, keeping a single row per CDR3 protein. The profile shows under 950,000 distinct CDR3 sequences, 21% of them singletons. This entry comes from a study of response to subunit inactivated influenza vaccine. Study outcomes and limitations: The authors proposed limited new T cell recruitment per seasonal influenza vaccination.

The CDR3 sequence is 15 residues long. Losses at the gene ends were 5 bases for V and 4 bases for J; bases not matched to a gene: 8. Sequenced here: PBMCs from blood, sampled roughly 5 days after vaccination. The clonotype comes from a man between 50 and 59 years old who received an inactivated influenza vaccine. The chain joins TRBV12-3 or TRBV12-4 to TRBJ1-1; 9 bases align to TRBD1. CDR3 residues: CASSPSGTGSTEAFF. In nucleotides, the CDR3 is TGTGCCAGCAGTCCCTCCGGGACAGGGAGCACTGAAGCTTTCTTT.